This T cell receptor beta chain is drawn from a study of cytomegalovirus exposure and HLA in healthy donors. Points from the study as a whole: Later, an analysis found that common viral pathogens appeared to be linked with several of the most significant clusters.

The V gene lost 2 bases and the J gene lost 0 bases, with 6 bases spanning the gap. The CDR3 is 15 amino acids. CDR1 is SGHRS and CDR2 is YFSETQ in the germline V gene. This clone was counted a few times. What it binds is not known. Primers for the PCR totalled 60 Vbeta and 13 Jbeta. Method: immunoSEQ multiplex PCR; TCRdb's copy keeps in-frame clones and lacks some. Of approximately 150,000 clones detected, around 80% appear once; the ten largest clones hold about 3.2%. The clonotype comes from a man aged 18 to 29 in good health and CMV-seropositive. The rearrangement joins TRBV5-1 to TRBJ2-6; D uncertain. The specimen was PBMCs. Here the CDR3 DNA reads TGCGCCAGCAGCTTACTGATCTCTGGGGCCAACGTCCTGACTTTC. This translates into CASSLLISGANVLTF.